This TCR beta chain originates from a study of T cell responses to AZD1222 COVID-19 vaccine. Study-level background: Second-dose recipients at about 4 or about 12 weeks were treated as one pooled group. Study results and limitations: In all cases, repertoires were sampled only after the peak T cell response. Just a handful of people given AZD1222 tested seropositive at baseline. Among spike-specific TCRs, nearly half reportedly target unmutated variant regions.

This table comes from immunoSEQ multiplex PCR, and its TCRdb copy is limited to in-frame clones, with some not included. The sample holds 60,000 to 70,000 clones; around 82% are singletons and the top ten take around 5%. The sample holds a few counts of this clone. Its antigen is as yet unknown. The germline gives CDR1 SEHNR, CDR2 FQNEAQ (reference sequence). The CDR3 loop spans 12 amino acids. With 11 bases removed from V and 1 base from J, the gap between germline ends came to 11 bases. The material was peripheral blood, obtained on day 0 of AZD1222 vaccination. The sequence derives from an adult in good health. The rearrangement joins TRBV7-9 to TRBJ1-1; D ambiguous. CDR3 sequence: CAGAHQNTEAFF. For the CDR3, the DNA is TGTGCCGGAGCCCACCAGAACACTGAAGCTTTCTTT.